This passage covers 25 T cell receptor beta chains from one sample sequenced in a study of T cells in tumors after PD-1 blockade. Some clones are missing from TCRdb's copy, which holds only in-frame ones; the method was immunoSEQ multiplex PCR. The data show some 60,000 clones, around four fifths seen once. The source was PBMCs, collected before anti-PD-1 treatment. The source is a human donor with basal cell carcinoma.

This clone was observed once. The chain carries TRBV7-2 and TRBJ2-6; D call uncertain. The CDR3 spans 14 residues. Per germline, CDR1 SGHTA and CDR2 FQGNSA. V lost 3 bases and J 0 bases, leaving 3 bases between the germline ends. The CDR3, as DNA: TGTGCCAGCAGCTTTAGCTCTGGGGCCAACGTCCTGACTTTC. As protein: CASSFSSGANVLTF.

J is TRBJ2-3 and V is TRBV9, with 9 bases lining up with TRBD1. Trimming removed 5 bases from V and 10 bases from J; junction bases left unmatched: 5. CDR3 length: 12 amino acids. CDR1 is SGDLS, CDR2 YYNGEE, per germline. CDR3 in DNA: TGTGCCAGCAGTGAACAGGGGGCGGCGCAGTATTTT. It encodes CASSEQGAAQYF. Full variable domain (missing parts from reference TRBV9 and TRBJ2-3): DSGVTQTPKHLITATGQRVTLRCSPRSGDLSVYWYQQSLDQGLQFLIQYYNGEERAKGNILERFSAQQFPDLHSELNLSSLELGDSALYFCASSEQGAAQYFGPGTRLTVL.

This chain joins TRBV6-5 and TRBJ2-7, with D maybe TRBD2 (5 bases). CDR1 is MNHEY, CDR2 SVGAGI, per germline. Trimming took off 5 bases at V and 3 bases at J, with 14 bases between the two ends. This CDR3 spans 14 amino acids. The CDR3 region is CASSTKRGDYEQYF. The CDR3 nucleotides read TGTGCCAGCAGTACCAAACGGGGAGACTACGAGCAGTACTTC.

J is TRBJ1-2 and V is TRBV29-1, with D hard to call. The CDR3 is 14 amino acids. V lost 3 bases and J lost 4, with 15 bases in between. CDR1 is SQVTM and CDR2 is ANQGSEA in the germline V gene. For the CDR3, the DNA is TGCAGCGTTGATGTTCCAGGCGCCCGCTATGGCTACACCTTC. It specifies CSVDVPGARYGYTF.

The chain couples TRBV14 to TRBJ2-1; TRBD1 might be the D (6 bases). The germline V gene has CDR1 SGHDN and CDR2 FVKESK. Trimming removed 4 bases at V and 0 bases at J, with 16 bases between. The CDR3 spans 17 residues. The CDR3 reads CASSLRRRTVSYNEQFF. The CDR3 coding sequence is TGTGCCAGCAGCCTACGACGGCGGACAGTCTCCTACAATGAGCAGTTCTTC.

The chain recombines TRBV14 with TRBJ2-7, with 8 bases aligning to TRBD1. Germline V gene data show CDR1 as SGHDN and CDR2 as FVKESK. Trimming took 2 bases from V and 6 from J; bases not matched to a gene: 9. The CDR3 runs 15 residues. The CDR3 DNA is TGTGCCAGCAGCCAAACGGACAGGGTAAAGGGCGAGCAGTACTTC. It yields the protein CASSQTDRVKGEQYF.

The rearrangement uses TRBV7-8 and TRBJ2-5; D remains ambiguous. The germline V and J ends were trimmed by 0 bases and 4 bases, with 9 bases remaining between them. Germline V gene data show CDR1 as SGHVS and CDR2 as FQNEAQ. The CDR3 contains 14 residues. CDR3 sequence reads: CASSLAFGGETQYF. CDR3 nucleotides: TGTGCCAGCAGCTTAGCGTTCGGTGGAGAGACCCAGTACTTC. Using reference TRBV7-8 and TRBJ2-5 for the parts outside the CDR3, the full variable domain is GAGVSQSPRYKVAKRGQDVALRCDPISGHVSLFWYQQALGQGPEFLTYFQNEAQLDKSGLPSDRFFAERPEGSVSTLKIQRTQQEDSAVYLCASSLAFGGETQYFGPGTRLLVL.

In regard to this clone: The junction departs from the called germline gene at one end, perhaps through a read error. This chain links TRBV9 with TRBJ2-3, with 9 bases fitting TRBD1. Looked up from germline, CDR1 is SGDLS and CDR2 is YYNGEE. This CDR3 is 14 amino acids long. The CDR3 nucleotides are TGTGCCAGCGCCGACAGGGGGGGCACCGATACGCAGTATTTT. It yields the protein CASADRGGTDTQYF. The whole variable domain, remainder taken from reference TRBV9 and TRBJ2-3, is DSGVTQTPKHLITATGQRVTLRCSPRSGDLSVYWYQQSLDQGLQFLIQYYNGEERAKGNILERFSAQQFPDLHSELNLSSLELGDSALYFCASADRGGTDTQYFGPGTRLTVL.

The CDR3 loop reads CASGSGQPTDTQYF. The DNA of the CDR3 is TGTGCTAGTGGTTCGGGACAGCCCACAGATACGCAGTATTTT. The gene calls are TRBV12-5 and TRBJ2-3; the match to TRBD1 covers 7 bases. Germline V gives CDR1 LGHNT, CDR2 FRNRAP. V shed 4 bases, J shed 2 bases, and the junction held 3 bases outside the gene matches. This CDR3 region has 14 residues. Looking up the rest from reference TRBV12-5 and TRBJ2-3 gives the full variable domain: DARVTQTPRHKVTEMGQEVTMRCQPILGHNTVFWYRQTMMQGLELLAYFRNRAPLDDSGMPKDRFSAEMPDATLATLKIQPSEPRDSAVYFCASGSGQPTDTQYFGPGTRLTVL.

V is TRBV19 and J is TRBJ2-3; D is undetermined. CDR1 is LNHDA and CDR2 is SQIVND in the germline V gene (reference sequence). The CDR3 length is 16 residues. V lost 6 bases to trimming and J lost 0 bases, with 16 bases between them. The CDR3 region is CASRRDLTASTDTQYF. In DNA form, the CDR3 reads TGTGCCAGTAGGCGAGACCTAACCGCTAGCACAGATACGCAGTATTTT.

CDR3 sequence reads: CASGTGLAGAWETQYF. CDR3 DNA: TGTGCTAGTGGTACCGGACTAGCGGGGGCTTGGGAGACCCAGTACTTC. This chain uses TRBV12-5 with TRBJ2-5, with 13 bases identical to TRBD2. CDR3 length: 16 amino acids. V lost 5 bases to trimming and J lost 5 bases; unmatched junction nucleotides: 8. Germline V lookup: CDR1 LGHNT, CDR2 FRNRAP.

V is TRBV5-5 and J is TRBJ2-7; no definite D call. The ends were cut back, 3 bases at V and 3 bases at J, with 10 bases in the middle. The V gene's germline CDR1 is SGHKS and CDR2 YYEKEE (reference sequence). This CDR3 region has 13 residues. CDR3 protein: CASSSGPDYEQYF. CDR3 in DNA: TGTGCCAGCAGCTCCGGGCCCGACTACGAGCAGTACTTC.

The chain joins TRBV29-1 to TRBJ1-1; perhaps TRBD1 as D (6 bases). CDR1 SQVTM and CDR2 ANQGSEA come from the germline V gene. V lost 7 bases, J lost 6 bases, and 12 bases lay in between. This CDR3 is 11 amino acids long. Written as DNA, the CDR3 is TGCAGCGCCGGGAGGGGGGCTGAAGCTTTCTTT. It translates to CSAGRGAEAFF.

This chain connects TRBV7-8 to TRBJ2-7, with TRBD2 as a possible D gene (6 bases). V lost 0 bases and J 0 bases, leaving 18 bases between the germline ends. This CDR3 is 18 amino acids long. Germline assignment: CDR1 SGHVS and CDR2 FQNEAQ. The CDR3 region is CASSLAFLPGLRSYEQYF. The CDR3 bases are TGTGCCAGCAGCTTAGCCTTTCTCCCGGGACTCCGCTCCTACGAGCAGTACTTC.

The chain uses TRBV19 and TRBJ1-3; D call uncertain. V was shortened by 5 bases and J by 1 base, with 12 bases between the two germline ends. CDR3 length: 15 amino acids. Looked up from germline, CDR1 is LNHDA and CDR2 is SQIVND (reference sequence). The CDR3 loop is CASSYPAGSGNTIYF. CDR3 nucleotide sequence: TGTGCCAGTAGTTACCCCGCGGGTTCTGGAAACACCATATATTTT.

The chain combines TRBV2 with TRBJ1-2; 10 bases are shared with TRBD1. Germline V gene sequence: CDR1 SNHLY, CDR2 FYNNEI. This CDR3 has 14 amino acids. Trimming cost V 6 bases and J 6 bases; bases outside gene matches: 7. CDR3 loop: CASRKTGTGDGYTF. CDR3 in DNA: TGTGCCAGCAGGAAAACCGGGACAGGGGATGGCTACACCTTC. Supplemented by reference TRBV2 and TRBJ1-2, the full variable domain reads EPEVTQTPSHQVTQMGQEVILRCVPISNHLYFYWYRQILGQKVEFLVSFYNNEISEKSEIFDDQFSVERPDGSNFTLKIRSTKLEDSAMYFCASRKTGTGDGYTFGSGTRLTVV.

V gene TRBV15 combines with J gene TRBJ2-4; unclear D gene. CDR3 length: 15 amino acids. The germline CDR1 and CDR2 sequences are LNHNV and YYDKDF (reference sequence). Trimming removed 5 bases at V and 5 bases at J, with 16 bases between. The CDR3 DNA sequence: TGTGCCACCAGCTCTCGCGAGAGAGCAGAAAACATTCAGTACTTC. As protein: CATSSRERAENIQYF. Looking up the rest from reference TRBV15 and TRBJ2-4 gives the full variable domain: DAMVIQNPRYQVTQFGKPVTLSCSQTLNHNVMYWYQQKSSQAPKLLFHYYDKDFNNEADTPDNFQSRRPNTSFCFLDIRSPGLGDTAMYLCATSSRERAENIQYFGAGTRLSVL.

CDR3 nucleotide sequence: TGTGCCAGCAATTTTAACCGGGACATAGTCTACGAGCAGTACTTC. Its protein product is CASNFNRDIVYEQYF. The genes are TRBV6-5 and TRBJ2-7; a possible D gene is TRBD1 (6 bases). Germline loops: CDR1 MNHEY, CDR2 SVGAGI. The ends were cut back, 7 bases at V and 3 bases at J, with 19 bases in the middle. This CDR3 has 15 amino acids.

The chain has TRBV5-1 and TRBJ2-7, with D possibly matching TRBD2 (5 bases). This CDR3 has 12 residues. Germline CDR1 and CDR2: SGHRS and YFSETQ. The ends were cut back, 7 bases at V and 2 bases at J, with 10 bases in the middle. The CDR3 spells CASAGAPYEQYF. CDR3 sequence (DNA): TGCGCCAGCGCGGGTGCGCCCTACGAGCAGTACTTC.

V gene TRBV7-3 combines with J gene TRBJ2-3; the D call may be TRBD1 or TRBD2 (5 bases each). The CDR3 spans 15 residues. The germline V gene has CDR1 SGHTA and CDR2 FQGTGA. The V gene lost 5 bases and the J gene lost 4 bases, with 16 bases spanning the gap. The CDR3 spells CASSRVPGGSDTQYF. DNA for the CDR3: TGTGCCAGCAGCCGAGTACCTGGGGGTTCAGATACGCAGTATTTT. Based on the CDR3 plus reference TRBV7-3 and TRBJ2-3, the full variable domain is GAGVSQTPSNKVTEKGKYVELRCDPISGHTALYWYRQSLGQGPEFLIYFQGTGAADDSGLPNDRFFAVRPEGSVSTLKIQRTERGDSAVYLCASSRVPGGSDTQYFGPGTRLTVL.

This chain joins TRBV6-5 and TRBJ2-5; D gene ambiguous. V was trimmed by 2 bases and J by 1 base, leaving 14 bases between them. The CDR3 consists of 16 residues. CDR1 MNHEY and CDR2 SVGAGI come from the germline V gene. CDR3 coding DNA: TGTGCCAGCAGTTACAGCTTTCTCTCTCCCCAAGAGACCCAGTACTTC. Translated: CASSYSFLSPQETQYF.

The V call is TRBV9, the J call TRBJ2-1; 14 nucleotides align to TRBD2. Germline V gives CDR1 SGDLS, CDR2 YYNGEE. Trimming took 3 bases from V and 6 from J; bases not matched to a gene: 5. The CDR3 length is 16 residues. The CDR3: CASSGAGTSGGNEQFF. The CDR3 nucleotides are TGTGCCAGCAGCGGCGCGGGGACTAGCGGGGGCAATGAGCAGTTCTTC.

The chain combines TRBV5-1 with TRBJ2-3, with 11 bases identical to TRBD2. The CDR3 has 17 residues. Trimming cost V 1 base and J 2 bases; bases outside gene matches: 6. Germline CDR1 and CDR2: SGHRS and YFSETQ. CDR3 in DNA: TGCGCCAGCAGCTTGCTGGGACTAGCGGAACCCACAGATACGCAGTATTTT. Translated, it gives CASSLLGLAEPTDTQYF.

This clone was seen a single time. The V call is TRBV27, the J call TRBJ2-7, with D perhaps matching TRBD2 (6 bases). V lost 4 bases and J 6 bases, leaving 13 bases between the germline ends. Per the germline V gene, CDR1 is MNHEY and CDR2 is SMNVEV (reference sequence). The CDR3 has 13 residues. CDR3 coding DNA: TGTGCCAGCAGTTCAAGGGCGGGGAGCGAGCAGTACTTC. It encodes CASSSRAGSEQYF.

In the case of this clone: Distinct nucleotide sequences in the sample also encode this CDR3. J is TRBJ1-1 and V is TRBV30, with D unclear. The CDR3 loop spans 12 amino acids. CDR1 and CDR2 from the germline V gene are GTSNPN and SVGIG (reference sequence). V was clipped by 3 bases and J by 0 bases, with 5 bases between them. The CDR3 sequence: CAWRGMNTEAFF. The DNA of the CDR3 is TGTGCCTGGAGGGGGATGAACACTGAAGCTTTCTTT.